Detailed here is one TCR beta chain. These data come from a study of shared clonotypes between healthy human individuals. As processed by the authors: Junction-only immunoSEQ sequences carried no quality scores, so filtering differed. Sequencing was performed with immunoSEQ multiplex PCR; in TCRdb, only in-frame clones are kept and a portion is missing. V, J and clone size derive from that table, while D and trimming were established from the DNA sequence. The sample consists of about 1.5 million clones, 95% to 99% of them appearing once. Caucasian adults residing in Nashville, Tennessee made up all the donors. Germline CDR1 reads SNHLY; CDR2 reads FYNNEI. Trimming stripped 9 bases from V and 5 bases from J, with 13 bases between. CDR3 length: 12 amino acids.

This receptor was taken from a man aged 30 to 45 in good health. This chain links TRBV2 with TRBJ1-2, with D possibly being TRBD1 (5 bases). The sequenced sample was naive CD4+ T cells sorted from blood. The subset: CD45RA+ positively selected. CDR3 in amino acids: CARPGHTYGYTF. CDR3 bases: TGTGCCAGACCGGGGCACACGTATGGCTACACCTTC.